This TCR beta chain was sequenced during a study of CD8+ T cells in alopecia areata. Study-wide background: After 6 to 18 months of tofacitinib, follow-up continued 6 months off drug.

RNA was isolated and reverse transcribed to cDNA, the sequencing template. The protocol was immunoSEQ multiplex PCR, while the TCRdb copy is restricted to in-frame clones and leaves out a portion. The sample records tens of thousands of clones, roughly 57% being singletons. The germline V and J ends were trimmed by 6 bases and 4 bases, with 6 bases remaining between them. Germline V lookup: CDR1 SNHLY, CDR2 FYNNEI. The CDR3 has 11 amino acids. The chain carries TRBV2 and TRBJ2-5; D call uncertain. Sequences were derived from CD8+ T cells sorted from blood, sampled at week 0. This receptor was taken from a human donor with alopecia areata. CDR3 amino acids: CASRTGETQYF. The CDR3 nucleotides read TGTGCCAGCAGAACGGGAGAGACCCAGTACTTC.